Presented here are 9 T cell receptor beta chains from one specimen sequenced in a study of neurological immune-mediated disorders. Each CDR3 protein gets one entry after TCRdb re-called the 5' RACE reads with MiXCR. The data contain about 71,000 distinct CDR3 sequences, roughly 4.8% of them singletons. The sequencing input was PBMCs. These receptor sequences come from a man between 25 and 39 years old with multiple sclerosis.

The V gene is TRBV29-1, the J gene TRBJ2-3; D uncertain. CDR3 length: 12 residues. Germline loops: CDR1 SQVTM, CDR2 ANQGSEA. The germline V and J ends were trimmed by 3 bases and 3 bases, with 7 bases remaining between them. The CDR3 loop is CSVDVYTDTQYF. DNA for the CDR3: TGCAGCGTTGATGTCTATACAGATACGCAGTATTTT.

The table lists this clonotype with a few counts. The gene calls are TRBV5-1 and TRBJ2-2; 7 bases fit TRBD1. Germline CDR1 and CDR2: SGHRS and YFSETQ. The CDR3 has 16 residues. V gave up 0 bases and J gave up 1 base; unmatched junction bases: 3. In nucleotides, the CDR3 is TGCGCCAGCAGCTTGGTGCAGGGGGTGAACACCGGGGAGCTGTTTTTT. Its translation is CASSLVQGVNTGELFF.

This clonotype has a count of ten or more. The CDR3 is CSARGSSGGAAYF. CDR3 bases: TGCAGTGCTAGAGGGAGTAGCGGGGGGGCCGCGTATTTT. The chain uses TRBV20-1 and TRBJ2-3; 11 bases agree with TRBD2. The ends lost 1 base at V and 14 bases at J; junction bases unmatched: 8. The CDR3 loop spans 13 amino acids. Germline CDR1 and CDR2: DFQATT and SNEGSKA (reference sequence).

This clonotype was detected many times. The rearrangement joins TRBV20-1 to TRBJ1-1; no definite D call. Per the germline V gene, CDR1 is DFQATT and CDR2 is SNEGSKA (reference sequence). The CDR3 runs 12 residues. V was shortened by 4 bases and J by 4 bases, with 10 bases between the two germline ends. CDR3 bases: TGCAGTGCTATAGTTAGGTTCACTGAAGCTTTCTTT. Translated: CSAIVRFTEAFF.

This clonotype was recorded at least ten times. This chain links TRBV5-1 with TRBJ1-1, with D uncertain. The CDR3 runs 13 residues. The V end was cut by 0 bases, the J end by 6 bases, with 9 bases between. Per germline, CDR1 SGHRS and CDR2 YFSETQ. The CDR3 reads CASSLDRRSEAFF. In nucleotides, the CDR3 is TGCGCCAGCAGCTTGGATCGTCGATCTGAAGCTTTCTTT.

This clonotype was observed at least ten times. The CDR3 spells CASSPGRGFGNTEAFF. CDR3 DNA: TGTGCCAGCAGTCCCGGTAGGGGTTTTGGGAACACTGAAGCTTTCTTT. The V call is TRBV6-6, the J call TRBJ1-1; weak D call: TRBD1 (5 bases). Between the trimmed V and J ends, which lost 5 bases and 1 base, there was a span of 17 bases. CDR1 is MNHNY and CDR2 is SVGAGI in the germline V gene (reference sequence). The length of the CDR3 is 16 residues.

Worth noting for this clonotype: Sequence at one end of the junction differs from germline and may be a read error. The genes are TRBV20-1 and TRBJ2-4, with D maybe TRBD2 (5 bases). Germline V gene lookup returns CDR1 DFQATT and CDR2 SNEGSKA (reference sequence). The CDR3 spans 15 residues. The CDR3 region is CSAMDGLIAKKIQYF. The DNA for the CDR3 is TGCAGTGCGATGGACGGACTCATAGCCAAAAAAATTCAGTACTTC.

This clonotype is judged medium-sized (0.01 to 0.1%). The rearrangement links TRBV11-2 to TRBJ2-1; D gene unclear. The V end was cut by 1 base, the J end by 0 bases, with 4 bases between. Looked up from germline, CDR1 is SGHAT and CDR2 is FQNNGV. There are 14 residues in the CDR3. CDR3 amino acids: CASSLVGSYNEQFF. The CDR3, as DNA: TGTGCCAGCAGCTTAGTAGGCTCCTACAATGAGCAGTTCTTC.

This clonotype was seen repeatedly, ten times or more. This chain links TRBV27 with TRBJ2-1; tentative D call: TRBD2 (6 bases). V dropped 5 bases and J dropped 6 bases, with 20 bases sitting between them. This CDR3 has 16 residues. The germline V gene encodes CDR1 MNHEY and CDR2 SMNVEV (reference sequence). In DNA, the CDR3 is TGTGCCAGCAGTGGGTTTAGCGGAGGAGCCGTCAATGAGCAGTTCTTC. It is translated as CASSGFSGGAVNEQFF.